Shown below are 7 T cell receptor beta chains from a single sample sequenced in a study of T cells in Graves' hyperthyroidism and ophthalmopathy. Amplified TCR beta CDR3 regions derived from RNA transcripts. TCR CDR3 underwent first-round RT-PCR with the HTBI primer set. TCRdb analysed the multiplex PCR reads with MiXCR anew, one entry per CDR3 protein. The sample holds 600,000 or so distinct CDR3 sequences, roughly 14% seen once. Sequenced sample: blood. All receptors derive from a woman aged 45-59 years with Graves' ophthalmopathy.

This clonotype occurred many times. This rearrangement joins TRBV3-1 to TRBJ2-5, with 11 bases aligning to TRBD2. Germline values: CDR1 LGHDT, CDR2 YNNKEL (reference sequence). The CDR3 is 19 amino acids. The V gene end was trimmed by 0 bases and the J gene end by 3 bases; junction bases not matched to a gene: 12. The CDR3 region is CASSQELGELAGAKETQYF. In nucleotides, the CDR3 is TGTGCCAGCAGCCAAGAACTAGGGGAACTAGCGGGAGCAAAAGAGACCCAGTACTTC.

The gene calls are TRBV29-1 and TRBJ2-7, with 11 bases matching TRBD2. After removal of 4 bases from V and 3 bases from J, the junction contained 8 bases not matched to a gene. Per germline, CDR1 SQVTM and CDR2 ANQGSEA. This CDR3 comprises 15 residues. CDR3 bases: TGCAGCGTTGTAAGCCTAGCGGGAGGACACTACGAGCAGTACTTC. Translation gives CSVVSLAGGHYEQYF.

The chain carries TRBV2 and TRBJ2-3, with 7 bases fitting TRBD2. This CDR3 contains 13 residues. The V gene's germline CDR1 is SNHLY and CDR2 FYNNEI. After removal of 7 bases from V and 8 bases from J, the junction contained 9 bases not matched to a gene. CDR3 in DNA: TGTGCCAGCAAGCTAGCGGCTCAGGGTACGCAGTATTTT. This codes for CASKLAAQGTQYF.

This clonotype was detected once. J is TRBJ1-4 and V is TRBV3-1; TRBD1 might be the D (6 bases). Germline V gene data show CDR1 as LGHDT and CDR2 as YNNKEL (reference sequence). Trimming pared 0 bases from V and 5 bases from J, leaving 13 bases between. The CDR3 spans 16 residues. The CDR3 reads CASSQEGGRLNEKLFF. The CDR3 DNA reads TGTGCCAGCAGCCAAGAAGGGGGGCGTTTAAATGAAAAACTGTTTTTT.

The V gene is TRBV9, the J gene TRBJ2-7; possibly TRBD2 for D (6 bases). This CDR3 contains 16 residues. Deletions cut 0 bases from V and 2 bases from J, with 15 bases between. The germline V gene encodes CDR1 SGDLS and CDR2 YYNGEE. The CDR3 sequence: CASSVEGSSATYEQYF. The CDR3 bases are TGTGCCAGCAGCGTAGAAGGGTCTAGCGCGACCTACGAGCAGTACTTC.

This clonotype was observed a handful of times. The rearrangement uses TRBV28 and TRBJ1-5; TRBD1 aligns across 7 bases. Per the germline V gene, CDR1 is MDHEN and CDR2 is SYDVKM. Trimming removed 6 bases from V and 0 bases from J; junction bases left unmatched: 2. The CDR3 sequence is 14 residues long. For the CDR3, the DNA is TGTGCCAGCAGACAGGGGCGTAGCAATCAGCCCCAGCATTTT. Translating gives CASRQGRSNQPQHF. Based on the CDR3 plus reference TRBV28 and TRBJ1-5, the full variable domain is DVKVTQSSRYLVKRTGEKVFLECVQDMDHENMFWYRQDPGLGLRLIYFSYDVKMKEKGDIPEGYSVSREKKERFSLILESASTNQTSMYLCASRQGRSNQPQHFGDGTRLSIL.

This clonotype was seen many times. The chain recombines TRBV27 with TRBJ2-7; D perhaps matches TRBD2 (5 bases). CDR1 is MNHEY and CDR2 is SMNVEV in the germline V gene (reference sequence). Trimming took off 0 bases at V and 2 bases at J, with 8 bases between the two ends. CDR3 length equals 14 residues. CDR3 DNA sequence: TGTGCCAGCAGTTTATCAGGACTCCCCTACGAGCAGTACTTC. It codes for CASSLSGLPYEQYF.